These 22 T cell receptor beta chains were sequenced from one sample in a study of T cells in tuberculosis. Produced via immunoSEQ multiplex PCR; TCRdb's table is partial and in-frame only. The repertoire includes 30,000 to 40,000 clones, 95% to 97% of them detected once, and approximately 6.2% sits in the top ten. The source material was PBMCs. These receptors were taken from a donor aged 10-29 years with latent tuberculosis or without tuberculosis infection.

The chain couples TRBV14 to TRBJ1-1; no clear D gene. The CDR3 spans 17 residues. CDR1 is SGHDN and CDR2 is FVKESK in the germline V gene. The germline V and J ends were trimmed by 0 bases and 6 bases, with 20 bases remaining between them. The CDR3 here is CASSQEWGSRARAEAFF. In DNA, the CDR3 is TGTGCCAGCAGCCAAGAATGGGGTTCTCGGGCGAGGGCTGAAGCTTTCTTT.

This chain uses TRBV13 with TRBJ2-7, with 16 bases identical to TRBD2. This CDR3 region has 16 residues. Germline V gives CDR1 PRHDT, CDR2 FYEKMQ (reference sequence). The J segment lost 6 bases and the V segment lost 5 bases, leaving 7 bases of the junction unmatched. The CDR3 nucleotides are TGTGCCAGCAGCCCGTCCGGGACTAGCGGGAGGGCCGAGCAGTACTTC. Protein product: CASSPSGTSGRAEQYF. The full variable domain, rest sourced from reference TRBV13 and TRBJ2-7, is AAGVIQSPRHLIKEKRETATLKCYPIPRHDTVYWYQQGPGQDPQFLISFYEKMQSDKGSIPDRFSAQQFSDYHSELNMSSLELGDSALYFCASSPSGTSGRAEQYFGPGTRLTVT.

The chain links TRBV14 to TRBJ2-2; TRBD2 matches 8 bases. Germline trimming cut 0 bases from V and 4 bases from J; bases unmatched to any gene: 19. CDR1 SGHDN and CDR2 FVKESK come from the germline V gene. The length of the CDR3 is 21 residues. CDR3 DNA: TGTGCCAGCAGCCAAGATCCGGGTCTAGCGGGTTTTTATGTTGGCACCGGGGAGCTGTTTTTT. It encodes CASSQDPGLAGFYVGTGELFF.

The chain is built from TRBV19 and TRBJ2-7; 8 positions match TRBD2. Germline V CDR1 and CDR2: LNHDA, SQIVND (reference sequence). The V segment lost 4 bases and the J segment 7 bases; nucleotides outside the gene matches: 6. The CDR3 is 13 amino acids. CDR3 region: CASSTAGGREQYF. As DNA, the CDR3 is TGTGCCAGTAGTACGGCGGGAGGTAGGGAGCAGTACTTC.

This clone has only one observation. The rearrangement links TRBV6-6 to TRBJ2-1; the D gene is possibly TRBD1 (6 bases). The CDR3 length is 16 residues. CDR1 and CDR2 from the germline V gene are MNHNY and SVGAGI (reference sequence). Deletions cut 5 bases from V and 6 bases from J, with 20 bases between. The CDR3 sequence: CASSQTGTRKANEQFF. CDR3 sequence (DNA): TGTGCCAGCAGTCAAACCGGGACACGGAAGGCCAATGAGCAGTTCTTC.

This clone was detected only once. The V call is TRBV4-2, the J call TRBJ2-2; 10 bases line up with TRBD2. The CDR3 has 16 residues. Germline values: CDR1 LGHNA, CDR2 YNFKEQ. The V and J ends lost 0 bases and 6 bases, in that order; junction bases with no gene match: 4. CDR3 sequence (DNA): TGTGCCAGCAGCCAAGAGCCAGCGGGGGGGCCCGGGGAGCTGTTTTTT. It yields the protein CASSQEPAGGPGELFF.

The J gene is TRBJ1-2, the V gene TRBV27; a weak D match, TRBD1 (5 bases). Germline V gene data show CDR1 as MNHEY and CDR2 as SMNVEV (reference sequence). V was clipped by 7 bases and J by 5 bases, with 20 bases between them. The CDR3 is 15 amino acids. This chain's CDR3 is CASTPTMGREYGYTF. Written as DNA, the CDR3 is TGTGCCAGCACCCCCACAATGGGCAGGGAATATGGCTACACCTTC.

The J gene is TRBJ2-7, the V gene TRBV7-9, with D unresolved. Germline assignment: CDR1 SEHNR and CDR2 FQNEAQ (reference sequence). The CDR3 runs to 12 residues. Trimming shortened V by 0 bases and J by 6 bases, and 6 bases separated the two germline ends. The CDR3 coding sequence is TGTGCCAGCAGCTTAGCTGGCACCGAGCAGTACTTC. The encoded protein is CASSLAGTEQYF.

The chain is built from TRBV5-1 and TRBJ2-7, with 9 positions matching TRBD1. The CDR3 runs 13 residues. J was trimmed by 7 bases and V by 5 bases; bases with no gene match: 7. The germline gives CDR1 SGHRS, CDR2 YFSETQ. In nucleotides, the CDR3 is TGCGCCAGCAGGGGGACAGGGTCCTGGGAGCAGTACTTC. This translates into CASRGTGSWEQYF.

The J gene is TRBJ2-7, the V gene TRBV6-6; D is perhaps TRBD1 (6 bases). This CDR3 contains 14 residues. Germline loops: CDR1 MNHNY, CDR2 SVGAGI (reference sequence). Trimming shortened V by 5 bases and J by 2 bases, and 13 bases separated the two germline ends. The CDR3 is CASSTGTRAYEQYF. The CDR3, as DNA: TGTGCCAGCAGTACCGGGACACGGGCCTACGAGCAGTACTTC.

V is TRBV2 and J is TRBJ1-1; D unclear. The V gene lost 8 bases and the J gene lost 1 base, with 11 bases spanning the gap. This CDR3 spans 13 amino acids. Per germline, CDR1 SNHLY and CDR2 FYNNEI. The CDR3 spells CASPFRGNTEAFF. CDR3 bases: TGTGCCAGCCCCTTTAGAGGGAACACTGAAGCTTTCTTT.

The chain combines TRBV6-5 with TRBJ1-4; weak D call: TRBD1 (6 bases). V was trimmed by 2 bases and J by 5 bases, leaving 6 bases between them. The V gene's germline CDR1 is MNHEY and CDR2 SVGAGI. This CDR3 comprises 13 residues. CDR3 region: CASSYRGNEKLFF. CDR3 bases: TGTGCCAGCAGTTACAGGGGGAATGAAAAACTGTTTTTT.

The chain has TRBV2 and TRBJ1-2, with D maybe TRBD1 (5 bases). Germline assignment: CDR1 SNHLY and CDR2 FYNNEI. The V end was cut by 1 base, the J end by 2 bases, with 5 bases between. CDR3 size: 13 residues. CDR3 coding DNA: TGTGCCAGCAGTGAAGAGGGGAACTATGGCTACACCTTC. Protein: CASSEEGNYGYTF.

The CDR3 nucleotides are TGTGCCAGTCGTCGACCGGGGGACACAGATACGCAGTATTTT. Encoded protein: CASRRPGDTDTQYF. V gene TRBV19 combines with J gene TRBJ2-3; D is perhaps TRBD2 (6 bases). V was clipped by 8 bases and J by 2 bases, with 14 bases between them. Germline V CDR1 and CDR2: LNHDA, SQIVND (reference sequence). This CDR3 has 14 residues.

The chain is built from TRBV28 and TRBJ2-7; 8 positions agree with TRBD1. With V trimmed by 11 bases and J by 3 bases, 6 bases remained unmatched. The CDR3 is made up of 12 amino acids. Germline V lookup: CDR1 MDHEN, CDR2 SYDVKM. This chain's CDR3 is CAAAGQDYEQYF. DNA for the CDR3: TGTGCCGCCGCGGGACAGGACTACGAGCAGTACTTC.

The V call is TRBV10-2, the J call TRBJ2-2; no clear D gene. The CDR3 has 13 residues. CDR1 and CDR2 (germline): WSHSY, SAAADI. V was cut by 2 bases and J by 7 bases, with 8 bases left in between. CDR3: CASSEVRFGELFF. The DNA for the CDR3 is TGCGCCAGCAGTGAGGTTCGTTTCGGGGAGCTGTTTTTT.

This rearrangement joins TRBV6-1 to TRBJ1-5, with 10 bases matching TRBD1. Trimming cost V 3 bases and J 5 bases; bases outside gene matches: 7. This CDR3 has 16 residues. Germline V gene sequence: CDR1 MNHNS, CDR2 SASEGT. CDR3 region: CASSESGQGIDQPQHF. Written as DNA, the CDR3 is TGTGCCAGCAGTGAGTCGGGACAGGGGATAGATCAGCCCCAGCATTTT.

The CDR3 spells CAWSVEGDEQYF. The CDR3 DNA follows: TGTGCCTGGAGTGTAGAGGGGGACGAGCAGTACTTC. The chain links TRBV30 to TRBJ2-7; possibly TRBD1 for D (6 bases). Germline V gene sequence: CDR1 GTSNPN, CDR2 SVGIG (reference sequence). The V gene lost 0 bases and the J gene lost 5 bases, with 8 bases spanning the gap. This CDR3 contains 12 residues.

Here the CDR3 reads CASSSQGLAGANEQFF. The CDR3 nucleotides read TGTGCCAGCAGCTCACAAGGACTAGCGGGGGCCAATGAGCAGTTCTTC. This rearrangement joins TRBV7-2 to TRBJ2-1, with 13 bases aligning to TRBD2. The CDR3 extends over 16 amino acids. Germline V gene lookup returns CDR1 SGHTA and CDR2 FQGNSA. With V trimmed by 4 bases and J by 6 bases, 6 bases remained unmatched.

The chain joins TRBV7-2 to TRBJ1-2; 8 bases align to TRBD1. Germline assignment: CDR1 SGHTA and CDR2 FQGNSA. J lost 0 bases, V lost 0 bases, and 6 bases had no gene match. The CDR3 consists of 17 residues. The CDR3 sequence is CASSLARKTGANYGYTF. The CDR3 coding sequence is TGTGCCAGCAGCTTAGCTCGGAAGACAGGGGCTAACTATGGCTACACCTTC. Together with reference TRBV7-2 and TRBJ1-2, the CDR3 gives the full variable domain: GAGVSQSPSNKVTEKGKDVELRCDPISGHTALYWYRQSLGQGLEFLIYFQGNSAPDKSGLPSDRFSAERTGGSVSTLTIQRTQQEDSAVYLCASSLARKTGANYGYTFGSGTRLTVV.

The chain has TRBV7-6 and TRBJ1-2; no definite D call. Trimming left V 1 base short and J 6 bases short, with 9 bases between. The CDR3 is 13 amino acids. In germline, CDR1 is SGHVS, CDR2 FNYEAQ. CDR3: CASSLDRGNGYTF. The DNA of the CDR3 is TGTGCCAGCAGCTTAGATAGAGGGAATGGCTACACCTTC.

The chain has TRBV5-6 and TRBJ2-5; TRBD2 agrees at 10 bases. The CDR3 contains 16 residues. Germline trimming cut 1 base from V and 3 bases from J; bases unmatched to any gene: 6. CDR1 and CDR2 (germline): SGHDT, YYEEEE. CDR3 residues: CASSLSPSGRKETQYF. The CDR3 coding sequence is TGTGCCAGCAGCTTGAGTCCTAGCGGGAGAAAAGAGACCCAGTACTTC.